The TCR beta chain described here comes from a study of regulatory T cells in long-lasting Graves disease. For the study at large: Antithyroid drug use was under 3 months in newly diagnosed Graves' patients.

Study-wide results and limits: No thyroid tissue was studied; the work used peripheral blood only.

Time point in this sample: newly diagnosed GD, antithyroid drugs for less than 3 months. Extracted RNA from PBMCs served as the source of the TCR library. Arm-PCR with iRepertoire HTBI primers amplified the CDR3 regions for these TCR beta libraries. TCRdb redid the calling of the multiplex PCR reads with MiXCR, one entry per CDR3 protein. The table lists approximately 400,000 distinct CDR3 sequences, 14% to 15% of them singletons. This clonotype was picked up many times. Its antigen is currently unknown. Germline V gene lookup returns CDR1 MDHEN and CDR2 SYDVKM. The CDR3 length is 14 residues. V shed 7 bases, J shed 3 bases, and the junction held 7 bases outside the gene matches. These same records also appear under a second study, on T cells in Graves' hyperthyroidism and ophthalmopathy. That source notes: Hyperthyroidism had been newly diagnosed in patients aged 18 to 65, and its duration was under 2 months. Most clonotypes that expanded in the thyroid above 0.001 also showed up in blood.

The chain uses TRBV28 and TRBJ2-7; the match to TRBD1 covers 9 bases. Material: peripheral blood mononuclear cells (PBMCs), obtained at new diagnosis, from a patient treated with antithyroid drugs. This clonotype was obtained from a woman in her 30s with Graves disease. Written as DNA, the CDR3 is TGTGCCAGCACTACAACAGGGGGCATCTACGAGCAGTACTTC. It specifies CASTTTGGIYEQYF.